This TCR beta chain was sequenced for a study of cytomegalovirus exposure and HLA in healthy donors (dated by TCRdb to about 2017). For context, the study as a whole: According to an earlier analysis of 550 to 750 of the donors, some 180 million T cells yielded 117 million unique TCR beta sequences and 276 Gb of sequence data. All discovery cohort repertoires had been generated using a single sequencing platform. Roughly five DR-DQ haplotypes were handled as single units for association and clustering, since linkage in the cohort was strong. Of the 300 to 400 genotyped donors, over 65% fell in the genetic ancestry cluster associated with self-reported Caucasian donors. High-throughput TCR immunosequencing, statistical association of individual TCRs with disease status, and machine learning were combined to predict cytomegalovirus infection status. Donor age, sex, ethnicity and CMV serostatus were compiled together with the repertoire data. A later genetic analysis took genome-wide SNP genotypes for about 55% of the roughly 670 donors and used that subset as a discovery cohort. In the later analysis, no new phenotypic data were used to find candidate immune exposures; instead, reliance was placed on TCR beta sequences and their occurrence across donors. Both class I and class II loci were covered by HLA typing, at four-digit resolution. A separate validation cohort of more than 100 different subjects was used in addition to the 666-subject first cohort. About 330 gigabases of sequencing data and roughly 80 million unique TCR sequences made up an early release that covered around 640 HLA-typed donors. To decide whether each TCR beta V gene segment behaved as functional or pseudogenic, an earlier analysis of fewer than 750 of the donors relied on high-throughput TCR beta sequencing. On average, 235,054 unique TCR beta nucleotide sequences were sequenced per donor among a few hundred genotyped donors of the cohort, with 15% to 20% of those sequences being non-productive. The number of typed donors differed by locus: roughly 620-640 for A, B, C, DRB1 and DQB1; 522 for DQA1; approximately 600 for DPA1; and some 470 for DPB1. A later analysis re-examined previously published TCR beta repertoires from around 670 donors and added high-resolution HLA genotyping to investigate patterns of TCR occurrence. The study aimed to test whether signatures of past pathogen exposure could be identified by cataloging public T cell receptors. The study profiled the T cell repertoires of 550 to 700 subjects by immunosequencing and related them to cytomegalovirus serostatus.

The research as a whole found: According to the authors, the approach could potentially be generalized to other disease states and immunological phenotypes. While some public TCRs were present in many individuals, most TCR sequences turned up only very rarely across donors. Only TCR beta chains were sequenced in this cohort, and the absence of alpha or paired-chain data limited detectable features. A later analysis associated around 16,000 TCR beta sequences with specific HLA alleles at a false discovery rate of 0.05. A later analysis found that TCR association rates varied across HLA loci, with DRB1 alleles showing the most associated TCRs and HLA-C alleles the fewest. According to a later genetic analysis, donors in an Asian-associated ancestry cluster had fewer N-insertions in productive TCRs than the approximately 670-donor mean. The 87-base-pair reads could not distinguish some IMGT-functional V segments, including TRBV6-2 and TRBV6-3, so those segments were excluded. Because counts were too low, roughly 18 rarely observed V segments, including chromosome 9 orphons, were left out of the earlier analysis of some 640 of the donors. Because HLA typing was unavailable for some donors at each locus, only the typed subset was used in association tests. According to a later analysis, parvovirus B19, influenza, CMV and Epstein-Barr virus appeared linked to several top co-occurrence clusters. Immune exposure information for the cohort was limited to CMV serostatus. Roughly uniform sequencing depth across donors was assumed in presence/absence analyses, although this assumption may not hold. A further reported finding was that TCR beta sequences accurately predicted the HLA-A and HLA-B alleles for most subjects in the first cohort. Linkage disequilibrium might explain the correlated functional status among segregating V segments, but an unknown experimental factor could not be ruled out. In both the original and validation cohorts, the classifier was reported to diagnose cytomegalovirus status with high specificity and sensitivity. The study listed 170 or so TCR beta chains as associated with cytomegalovirus. In vitro tests confirmed that a few of the cytomegalovirus-associated TCR beta chains recognize cytomegalovirus antigens. The sequencing pipeline was judged likely to have produced a cluster of highly shared sequence variants as a technical artifact. Most CMV-associated TCR beta chains appeared to be HLA-restricted in a later analysis, and the HLA associations seemed to be driven largely by CMV exposure. In a later analysis, HLA-associated TCR beta chains showed more clonal expansion and lower generation probabilities than non-associated chains that were equally common. When HLA alleles, especially DR and DQ, strongly co-occurred, TCR associations were difficult to assign to individual alleles. An earlier analysis of approximately 590 of the donors showed that most TCR beta V segments appeared in productive rearrangements either about 87% or about 30% of the time, which broadly matched IMGT annotations. V-gene and J-gene trimming of TCR beta chains was associated with a missense DCLRE1C variant in a later genetic analysis, and the association was replicated in an independent cohort.

The cohort consisted of 600 or so healthy bone marrow donors. At the time of sampling, all cohort members were nominally healthy, though unrecorded immune exposures were likely present. The donor was CMV seropositive and belonged to the group of 250 to 300 seropositive cohort members. A peripheral blood sample was provided by each donor, and peripheral blood mononuclear cells were used for TCR beta sequencing. Genomic DNA extraction from the blood cell samples was performed with the Qiagen DNeasy Blood Extraction Kit. This clone showed up just a few times. It has no known antigen specificity. No much larger clonotype is one base removed from it; base qualities were not supplied. CDR1 and CDR2, looked up from the germline V gene, are SNHLY and FYNNEI. The CDR3 numbers 14 residues from cysteine through phenylalanine. The entry retains the CDR3 DNA only, 42 bases that are in frame from base 1. Trimming costs V 7 bases and J 8 bases, and their ends lie 15 bases apart.

The method was the immunoSEQ multiplex PCR assay. For the multiplex PCR, a mixture combining 60 forward primers for TCR Vbeta segments and 13 reverse primers for TCR Jbeta segments was used. A multiplex PCR assay on genomic DNA amplified the CDR3 region of rearranged TCR beta genes. Amplified TCR beta libraries were sequenced as 87-base-pair reads on the Illumina HiSeq System. The original methods were these. A later analysis tallied 70 million to 100 million unique TCR beta chains across the 550 to 850 repertoires, and roughly 11 million of those chains were shared by two or more donors. To remove PCR and sequencing errors, raw reads were error-corrected and collapsed into unique sequences using a nearest-neighbor algorithm that merged closely related sequences. To assign V, D and J gene segments, CDR3 sequences were aligned to IMGT reference sequences. For a sequence to be retained, a match of at least six nucleotides was required to both a V gene segment and a J gene segment. A rearrangement was called productive if the CDR3 had no stop codons and remained in frame with V and J, and every other rearrangement was called non-productive. CDR3 was defined according to IMGT convention as the region running from the second conserved V-encoded cysteine to the conserved J-encoded phenylalanine. In an earlier analysis of around 600 of the donors, sequences lacking an unambiguous match to a single V gene segment were excluded. In an earlier analysis of a few hundred of the donors, V segments were called functional above 56.7% productive rearrangements and were called segregating when the between-donor standard deviation exceeded 5%. A statistical classification framework was built to diagnose cytomegalovirus status from the catalog of TCR beta chain sequences. V and J gene assignment, in a later analysis, came from comparing TCR nucleotide sequences with IMGT/GENE-DB human TR gene sequences. A later analysis assigned CDR3 sequences and most-parsimonious VDJ recombination scenarios with the TCRdist pipeline. In a later analysis, each TCR beta chain was defined by its CDR3 amino acid sequence together with its V-gene family, and reads without a unique V-gene family were excluded. A later analysis removed 592 highly shared, low-generation-probability nucleotide sequences to deal with suspected cross-contamination and a sequencing artifact. A later analysis calculated a clonal expansion index for each public chain from normalized within-repertoire ranks of inferred template counts. Generation probabilities in a later analysis came from a VDJ recombination model fitted to out-of-frame rearrangements, and those results were checked against IGoR. A later analysis scored TCR-TCR, TCR-HLA and TCR-CMV co-occurrence with hypergeometric tests, applying a repertoire-size bias correction to TCR pairs. To estimate false discovery rates, a later analysis permuted the HLA or CMV assignments 20 times. In a later analysis, co-occurring TCRs were grouped using DBSCAN, with TCRdist sequence similarity added in when clustering inside HLA-allele-positive subsets. For co-occurrence clustering, repertoires with fewer than 30,000 or more than 120,000 public chains were excluded, along with four or five repertoires with anomalous nucleotide sharing. This is the immuneACCESS table as TCRdb keeps it, with only in-frame sequences that have V and J called. A part of the clones is gone; compared with another copy, unresolved V genes explain less than half, and the rest is unexplained. That table furnishes V, J and clone size, whereas the DNA furnished D and trimming. The sample table shows roughly 98,000 clones, and roughly 79% are seen once. Of the sample, over 12% falls within the top ten clones.

The sequence was obtained from a woman in her seventies in good health and CMV-seropositive. The sample taken for sequencing was PBMCs. The V gene is TRBV2 and the J gene is TRBJ1-6; confidence is insufficient to name the D gene. The nucleotides read TGTGCCAGCACGCCACGGGGTACTGATTCACCCCTCCACTTT. Its translation reads: CASTPRGTDSPLHF.